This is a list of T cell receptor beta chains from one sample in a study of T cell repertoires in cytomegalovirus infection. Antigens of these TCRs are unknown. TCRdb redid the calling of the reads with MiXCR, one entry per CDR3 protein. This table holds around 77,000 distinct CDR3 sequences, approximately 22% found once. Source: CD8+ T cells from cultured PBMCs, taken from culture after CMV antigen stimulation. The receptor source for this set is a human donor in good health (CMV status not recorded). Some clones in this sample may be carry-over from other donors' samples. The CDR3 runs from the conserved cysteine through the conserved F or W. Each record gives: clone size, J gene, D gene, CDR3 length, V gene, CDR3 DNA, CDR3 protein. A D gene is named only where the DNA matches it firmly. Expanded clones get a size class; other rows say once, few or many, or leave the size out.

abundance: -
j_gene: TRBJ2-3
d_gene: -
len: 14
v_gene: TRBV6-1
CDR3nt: TGTGCCAGCAGTGAAAGGGCAAGTACAGATACGCAGTATTTT
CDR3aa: CASSERASTDTQYF

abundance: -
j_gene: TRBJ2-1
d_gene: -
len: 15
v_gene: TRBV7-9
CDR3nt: TGTGCCAGCAGCTTCAGAGGCCAATCCTACAATGAGCAGTTCTTC
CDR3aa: CASSFRGQSYNEQFF

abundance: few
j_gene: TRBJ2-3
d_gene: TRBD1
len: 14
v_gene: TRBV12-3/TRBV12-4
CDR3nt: TGTGCCAGCAGCCGGACAGGGAGAGCAGATACGCAGTATTTT
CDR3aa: CASSRTGRADTQYF

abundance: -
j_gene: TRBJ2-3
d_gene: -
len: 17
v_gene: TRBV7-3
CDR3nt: TGTGCCAGCAGCTTAGTTGGGGCGGGGGCTCCCACAGATACGCAGTATTTT
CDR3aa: CASSLVGAGAPTDTQYF

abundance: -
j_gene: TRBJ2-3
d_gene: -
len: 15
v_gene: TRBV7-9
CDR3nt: TGTGCCAGCAGCTTCGGGGGCGGGGGCACAGATACGCAGTATTTT
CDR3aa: CASSFGGGGTDTQYF

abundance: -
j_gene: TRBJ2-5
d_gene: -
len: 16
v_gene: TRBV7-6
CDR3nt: TGTGCCAGCAGCTCGAACAGGGACAAGACCCGGGAGACCCAGTACTTC
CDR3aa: CASSSNRDKTRETQYF

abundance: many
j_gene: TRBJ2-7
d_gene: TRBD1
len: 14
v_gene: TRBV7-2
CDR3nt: TGTGCCAGCAGCCAGGGGGCCGGCTCCTACGAGCAGTACTTC
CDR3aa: CASSQGAGSYEQYF

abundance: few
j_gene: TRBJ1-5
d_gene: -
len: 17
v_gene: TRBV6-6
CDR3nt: TGTGCCAGCAGTGGCCAGGATATCAATCTTTCTATTCAGCCCCAGCATTTT
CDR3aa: CASSGQDINLSIQPQHF

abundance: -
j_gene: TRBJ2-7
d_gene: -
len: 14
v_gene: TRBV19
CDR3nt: TGTGCCAGTAGTATCGGACGGGGGCGGTACGAGCAGTACTTC
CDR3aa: CASSIGRGRYEQYF

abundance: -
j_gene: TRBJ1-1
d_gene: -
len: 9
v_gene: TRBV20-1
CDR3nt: TGCAGTGGTTCCACTGAAGCTTTCTTT
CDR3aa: CSGSTEAFF

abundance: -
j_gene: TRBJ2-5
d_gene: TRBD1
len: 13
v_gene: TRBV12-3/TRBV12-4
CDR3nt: TGTGCCAGCAGTTTCGGACAGGAAGAGACCCAGTACTTC
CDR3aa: CASSFGQEETQYF

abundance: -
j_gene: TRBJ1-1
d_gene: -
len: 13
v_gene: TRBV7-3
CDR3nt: TGTGCCAGCAGCTTGGTGTGGAACACTGAAGCTTTCTTT
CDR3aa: CASSLVWNTEAFF

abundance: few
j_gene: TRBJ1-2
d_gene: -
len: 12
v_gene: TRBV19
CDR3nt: TGTGCCAGTACCACAACAGGGAATGGCTACACCTTC
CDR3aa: CASTTTGNGYTF

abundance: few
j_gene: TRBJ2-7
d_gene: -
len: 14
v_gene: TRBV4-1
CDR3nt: TGCGCCAGCAGCCAAGCGGACAAGACCTACGAGCAGTACTTC
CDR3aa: CASSQADKTYEQYF

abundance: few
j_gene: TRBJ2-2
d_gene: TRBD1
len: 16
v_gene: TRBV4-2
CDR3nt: TGTGCCAGCAGACCGCGGACAGGGCTTAACACCGGGGAGCTGTTTTTT
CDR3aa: CASRPRTGLNTGELFF

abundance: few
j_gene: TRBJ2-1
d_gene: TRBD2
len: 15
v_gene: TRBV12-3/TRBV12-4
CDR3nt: TGTGCCAGCAGTTCCGCCGAGCGGGGGTGGAATGAGCAGTTCTTC
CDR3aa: CASSSAERGWNEQFF

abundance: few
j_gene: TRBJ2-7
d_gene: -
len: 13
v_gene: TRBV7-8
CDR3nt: TGTGCCAGCAGCTTAGGATGGGAGACAGTTGAGTACTTC
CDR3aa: CASSLGWETVEYF

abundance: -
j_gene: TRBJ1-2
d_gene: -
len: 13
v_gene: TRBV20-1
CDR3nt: TGCAGTGCTGCCGAGGAAGTGGTCTATGGCTACACCTTC
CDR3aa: CSAAEEVVYGYTF